Listed below are T cell receptor beta chains from one sample, sequenced in a study of cytomegalovirus exposure and HLA in healthy donors. Method: immunoSEQ multiplex PCR; TCRdb's copy keeps in-frame clones and lacks some. The sample carries about 73,000 clones, about 68% recorded once. The sample consisted of PBMCs. The receptors were sampled from a woman aged 50 to 65 in good health and CMV-seropositive. The CDR3 runs from the conserved cysteine through the conserved F or W.

CDR3 protein | J gene | V gene
CASSLTAGTEAFF | TRBJ1-1 | TRBV7-3
CASSESGAQGAEAFF | TRBJ1-1 | TRBV10-1
CASSDIRETQYF | TRBJ2-5 | TRBV10-2
CASSSPGQENEKLFF | TRBJ1-4 | TRBV6-5
CASSLNPGGATGELFF | TRBJ2-2 | TRBV5-1
CSANLEETQYF | TRBJ2-5 | TRBV20-1
CASSVNRDLGNTIYF | TRBJ1-3 | TRBV9
CASSERGYTGPSYNEQFF | TRBJ2-1 | TRBV2
CASSLGGRGRMNTEAFF | TRBJ1-1 | TRBV7-9
CASSLRGQGEAFF | TRBJ1-1 | TRBV5-4
CASSLQGTEAFF | TRBJ1-1 | TRBV18
CSSSFALTISPLHF | TRBJ1-6 | TRBV7-9
CASSEKRDRGSYNEQFF | TRBJ2-1 | TRBV6-4
CASSSTGGGQRTYEQYF | . | TRBV13
CASSISGVQETQYF | TRBJ2-5 | TRBV7-3
CASSLGHLGTGELFF | TRBJ2-2 | TRBV7-9
CASSQPGRGSETQYF | TRBJ2-5 | TRBV14
CATSRDLGLAGGNKETQYF | TRBJ2-5 | TRBV15
CATSRGAGAVQPQHF | TRBJ1-5 | TRBV15
CASSFDRSYEQYF | TRBJ2-7 | TRBV11-2
CAISAGGLYEQYF | TRBJ2-7 | TRBV10-3
CASSLNGGGLQDTQYF | TRBJ2-3 | TRBV7-3
CASSVALDNQPQHF | TRBJ1-5 | TRBV9
CASSIIAGLAKNIQYF | TRBJ2-4 | TRBV19
CASWTGRSYEQYF | TRBJ2-7 | TRBV2
CASSWGVQGNTIYF | TRBJ1-3 | TRBV5-6
CASSTGISYEQYF | TRBJ2-7 | TRBV4-1
CASRDYRETEAFF | TRBJ1-1 | TRBV28
CASSLGTGQRETQYF | TRBJ2-5 | TRBV5-1
CASSQELGLLNTGELFF | TRBJ2-2 | TRBV4-1
CASSYLGEGIGELFF | TRBJ2-2 | TRBV6-6
CASSSNRGLGDTQYF | TRBJ2-3 | TRBV11-2
CASSVGSGSNQPQHF | TRBJ1-5 | TRBV11-2
CAITTGPTYNEQFF | TRBJ2-1 | TRBV10-3
CASSLARLSDREGETQYF | TRBJ2-5 | TRBV5-1
CASTPRSFSPLHF | TRBJ1-6 | TRBV6-1
CASSPTDFNQPQHF | TRBJ1-5 | TRBV25-1
CASSLPDNEQFF | TRBJ2-1 | TRBV5-1
CASSLQGLAGLTYNSPLHF | TRBJ1-6 | TRBV7-2
CASSYWEQGNYEQYF | TRBJ2-7 | TRBV6-5
CASSVSGANVLTF | TRBJ2-6 | TRBV5-1
CASRTGTSGGETQYF | TRBJ2-5 | TRBV6-6
CSLWNTEAFF | TRBJ1-1 | TRBV7-9
CASSLRTGGPDTQYF | TRBJ2-3 | TRBV5-6
CASSLDAASSNEKLFF | TRBJ1-4 | TRBV5-4
CASSPELWGGGGTQYF | TRBJ2-3 | TRBV9
CSVRQGADYGYTF | TRBJ1-2 | TRBV29-1
CAISDPDRVGNTIYF | TRBJ1-3 | TRBV10-3
CSVPGGSGFEQFF | TRBJ2-1 | TRBV29-1
CASQSASGEQETQYF | TRBJ2-5 | TRBV7-9